The 26 T cell receptor beta chains listed next were all sequenced from one sample in a study of shared clonotypes between healthy human individuals. TCRdb's copy holds only in-frame clones and misses some; the assay was immunoSEQ multiplex PCR. The sample includes approximately 470,000 clones, about 84% seen only once; the top ten take 12%. Material for sequencing was PBMCs. These TCRs come from a woman in her 40s in good health. Some clones in this sample may be carry-over from other donors' samples.

J is TRBJ1-1 and V is TRBV6-5, with a possible D match to TRBD1 (5 bases). Trimming took off 4 bases at V and 4 bases at J, with 13 bases between the two ends. This CDR3 spans 14 amino acids. Germline V gene lookup returns CDR1 MNHEY and CDR2 SVGAGI. The CDR3 loop reads CASSSAAGGTEAFF. The CDR3 DNA reads TGTGCCAGCAGTTCCGCGGCGGGGGGCACTGAAGCTTTCTTT.

This clone was counted only a few times. The chain uses TRBV10-3 and TRBJ2-7; weak D call: TRBD1 (6 bases). CDR1 is ENHRY and CDR2 is SYGVKD in the germline V gene. V was clipped by 4 bases and J by 2 bases, with 15 bases between them. There are 15 residues in the CDR3. For the CDR3, the DNA is TGTGCCATCAGTGCGGCAGGGGCGATAACCTACGAGCAGTACTTC. As protein: CAISAAGAITYEQYF.

Only a few counts were recorded for this clone. V usage is TRBV5-1 and J usage is TRBJ1-1; D may be TRBD1 (5 bases). The CDR3 has 14 residues. CDR1 is SGHRS and CDR2 is YFSETQ in the germline V gene. V lost 0 bases to trimming and J lost 4 bases, with 10 bases between them. The CDR3 DNA reads TGCGCCAGCAGCTTGGGTCCAGGGTCCACTGAAGCTTTCTTT. Translating it yields CASSLGPGSTEAFF.

The gene calls are TRBV7-2 and TRBJ2-5; 9 positions agree with TRBD1. Germline lookup yields CDR1 SGHTA and CDR2 FQGNSA. The CDR3 has 14 amino acids. After removal of 5 bases from V and 5 bases from J, the junction contained 6 bases not matched to a gene. As DNA, the CDR3 is TGTGCCAGCAGCCAGAACAGGGGGCGCGAGACCCAGTACTTC. This gives the protein CASSQNRGRETQYF.

CDR3 sequence reads: CAWSGLTQETQYF. CDR3 nucleotide sequence: TGTGCCTGGAGTGGGCTAACCCAAGAGACCCAGTACTTC. The rearrangement joins TRBV30 to TRBJ2-5, with D uncertain. Per the germline V gene, CDR1 is GTSNPN and CDR2 is SVGIG (reference sequence). CDR3 size: 13 residues. V was cut by 1 base and J by 1 base, with 7 bases left in between.

The chain uses TRBV18 and TRBJ2-7; 7 bases are a match to TRBD1. Germline-derived CDR1 and CDR2 are KGHSH and LQKENI. With V trimmed by 1 base and J by 2 bases, 5 bases remained unmatched. The CDR3 has 15 amino acids. CDR3 sequence: CASSPQGAETYEQYF. Here the CDR3 DNA reads TGTGCCAGCTCACCACAGGGGGCTGAAACCTACGAGCAGTACTTC.

About this clone itself: Other DNA sequences in this sample translate to the same CDR3. The rearrangement links TRBV28 to TRBJ2-5, with TRBD1 matching over 9 bases. The CDR3 runs to 13 residues. CDR1 and CDR2 (germline): MDHEN, SYDVKM. V trimming: 5 bases; J trimming: 5 bases; junction bases outside the gene matches: 3. The CDR3 spells CASSRQGVETQYF. In DNA, the CDR3 is TGTGCCAGCAGTCGACAGGGGGTGGAGACCCAGTACTTC. Full variable domain (missing parts from reference TRBV28 and TRBJ2-5): DVKVTQSSRYLVKRTGEKVFLECVQDMDHENMFWYRQDPGLGLRLIYFSYDVKMKEKGDIPEGYSVSREKKERFSLILESASTNQTSMYLCASSRQGVETQYFGPGTRLLVL.

This clone was counted only a few times. This chain uses TRBV6-1 with TRBJ2-1; no definite D call. The V end was cut by 1 base, the J end by 4 bases, with 8 bases between. Germline V gene lookup returns CDR1 MNHNS and CDR2 SASEGT. The CDR3 is 14 residues long. This CDR3 is CASSEVSEYNEQFF. The CDR3 nucleotides read TGTGCCAGCAGTGAAGTGTCAGAATACAATGAGCAGTTCTTC.

For this clone: A far bigger clonotype differs at one base, so this is likely a read error. The genes are TRBV4-2 and TRBJ2-3; D is perhaps TRBD2 (5 bases). From germline, CDR1 is LGHNA and CDR2 YNFKEQ. The CDR3 runs to 15 residues. V dropped 3 bases and J dropped 3 bases, with 13 bases sitting between them. The DNA for the CDR3 is TGTGCCAGCAGCCATGCAAAGGGAGATACAGATACGCAGTATTTT. Translation: CASSHAKGDTDTQYF.

In its sample, this clone was seen once. It is likely a read error: a sequence one base away is far more abundant. V usage is TRBV11-2 and J usage is TRBJ2-5; 13 nucleotides match TRBD2. Losses at the gene ends were 5 bases for V and 8 bases for J; bases not matched to a gene: 11. This CDR3 is built from 16 residues. Germline lookup yields CDR1 SGHAT and CDR2 FQNNGV. The CDR3 loop is CASSPGTSGIGDTQYF. DNA for the CDR3: TGTGCCAGCAGCCCCGGGACTAGCGGGATAGGGGATACCCAGTACTTC.

Of note for this clone: This probably arose from a read error, given a far larger clone one base away. Other DNA sequences in the same sample also yield this CDR3. The chain has TRBV18 and TRBJ1-2; weak D call: TRBD1 (5 bases). V lost 4 bases and J lost 8, with 17 bases in between. Germline-derived CDR1 and CDR2 are KGHSH and LQKENI. The CDR3 covers 14 residues. The CDR3, as DNA: TGTGCCAGCTCACTACAGGATAGGGTAGAGGGCTACACCTTC. Its protein product is CASSLQDRVEGYTF.

The sample holds a few counts of this clone. The J gene is TRBJ1-4, the V gene TRBV5-4, with TRBD1 identical over 8 bases. The CDR3 contains 14 residues. With V trimmed by 5 bases and J by 4 bases, 4 bases remained unmatched. The V gene's germline CDR1 is SGHNT and CDR2 YYREEE (reference sequence). CDR3 in amino acids: CASSLDRGNEKLFF. Written as DNA, the CDR3 is TGTGCCAGCAGTTTAGACAGGGGTAATGAAAAACTGTTTTTT.

J is TRBJ2-7 and V is TRBV7-6, with D hard to call. Germline values: CDR1 SGHVS, CDR2 FNYEAQ. The V end was cut by 1 base, the J end by 3 bases, with 7 bases between. This CDR3 is built from 13 residues. The CDR3 bases are TGTGCCAGCAGCTTAGGGACGGTCTACGAGCAGTACTTC. Translated, it gives CASSLGTVYEQYF.

The gene calls are TRBV4-2 and TRBJ1-4; D might be TRBD1 (5 bases). Germline V lookup: CDR1 LGHNA, CDR2 YNFKEQ. CDR3 size: 18 residues. V was pared by 4 bases and J by 3 bases, with 21 bases between. DNA of the CDR3: TGTGCCAGCAGCCCCGGGACGGAGTCAATTACCTCTAATGAAAAACTGTTTTTT. Encoded protein: CASSPGTESITSNEKLFF.

CDR3 in amino acids: CASRLTPEGVYEQYF. CDR3 nucleotide sequence: TGTGCCAGCAGATTGACACCTGAGGGGGTGTACGAGCAGTACTTC. The chain links TRBV7-2 to TRBJ2-7, with D perhaps matching TRBD1 (6 bases). Trimming removed 6 bases from V and 4 bases from J, with 19 bases in between. This CDR3 is 15 amino acids long. Germline lookup yields CDR1 SGHTA and CDR2 FQGNSA.

V and J are TRBV19 and TRBJ2-2; D ambiguous. The CDR3 loop spans 13 amino acids. In germline, CDR1 is LNHDA, CDR2 SQIVND (reference sequence). V lost 3 bases and J 4 bases, leaving 6 bases between the germline ends. This CDR3 reads CASSMNPTGELFF. The CDR3 DNA reads TGTGCCAGTAGTATGAACCCCACCGGGGAGCTGTTTTTT.

The chain couples TRBV5-4 to TRBJ2-7; 8 bases fit TRBD1. After removal of 4 bases from V and 2 bases from J, the junction contained 11 bases not matched to a gene. The CDR3 runs to 16 residues. Germline V gene sequence: CDR1 SGHNT, CDR2 YYREEE (reference sequence). Written as DNA, the CDR3 is TGTGCCAGCAGCCCACACACCGGGACAGGCGCCTACGAGCAGTACTTC. Protein product: CASSPHTGTGAYEQYF.

This clone has ten or more counts. Other DNA sequences in the same sample also yield this CDR3. The chain couples TRBV20-1 to TRBJ2-7; D remains ambiguous. Germline V lookup: CDR1 DFQATT, CDR2 SNEGSKA (reference sequence). Trimming pared 3 bases from V and 3 bases from J, leaving 6 bases between. The CDR3 contains 11 residues. The CDR3 DNA follows: TGCAGTGCTAGTGTCAACTACGAGCAGTACTTC. Protein sequence: CSASVNYEQYF.

J is TRBJ2-2 and V is TRBV10-3, with 7 positions matching TRBD1. Trimming at V came to 7 bases and at J to 1 base, leaving 9 bases not matched to a gene. The length of the CDR3 is 16 residues. The germline CDR1 and CDR2 sequences are ENHRY and SYGVKD. The CDR3 sequence: CAITIVAGGNTGELFF. The DNA of the CDR3 is TGTGCCATCACCATTGTGGCAGGGGGGAACACCGGGGAGCTGTTTTTT.

The chain recombines TRBV19 with TRBJ2-5, with D maybe TRBD2 (6 bases). The CDR3 length is 15 residues. Trimming took off 2 bases at V and 0 bases at J, with 10 bases between the two ends. Per germline, CDR1 LNHDA and CDR2 SQIVND (reference sequence). The CDR3 nucleotides read TGTGCCAGTAGTATAACTAGCACTAACCAAGAGACCCAGTACTTC. It specifies CASSITSTNQETQYF.

With respect to this clone: Because the CDR3's place on the DNA is in doubt, the DNA is left out and the CDR3 is given as listed by TCRdb. This chain uses TRBV23-1 with TRBJ2-2; the D call TRBD2 from the table was never checked on the DNA. Being an ORF, TRBV23-1 has a function that is uncertain. The CDR3 extends over 18 residues, inclusive of both ends. The CDR3 sequence: CASSQFLRLELTPGSCFF.

This rearrangement joins TRBV19 to TRBJ2-5; D call uncertain. The CDR3 runs 14 residues. V was pared by 3 bases and J by 1 base, with 9 bases between. Germline-derived CDR1 and CDR2 are LNHDA and SQIVND (reference sequence). The DNA for the CDR3 is TGTGCCAGTAGTATCAAGGTCCTCCAAGAGACCCAGTACTTC. It encodes CASSIKVLQETQYF.

This chain joins TRBV7-6 and TRBJ2-1, with 10 bases fitting TRBD1. V lost 2 bases and J lost 6; bases outside the gene matches: 4. Germline lookup yields CDR1 SGHVS and CDR2 FNYEAQ. The CDR3 runs 15 residues. This CDR3 is CASSLRQGAINEQFF. The DNA for the CDR3 is TGTGCCAGCAGCTTAAGACAGGGGGCAATCAATGAGCAGTTCTTC.

About this clone: This likely stems from a read error, as it lies one base from a far larger clone. The V call is TRBV7-9, the J call TRBJ2-2, with 8 bases aligning to TRBD1. Germline lookup yields CDR1 SEHNR and CDR2 FQNEAQ (reference sequence). J gave up 4 bases and V 5 bases, and 9 bases lay outside the gene matches. This CDR3 region has 16 residues. The CDR3 protein is CASSLSRTGTTGELFF. In DNA form, the CDR3 reads TGTGCCAGCAGCCTTTCCCGGACAGGGACCACCGGGGAGCTGTTTTTT.

The chain couples TRBV28 to TRBJ1-1, with 8 bases matching TRBD1. Germline V gives CDR1 MDHEN, CDR2 SYDVKM. The junction had 9 bases not matched to a gene; V was cut back by 6 bases and J by 6 bases. The CDR3 loop spans 14 amino acids. CDR3: CASRTTGGVPEAFF. CDR3 DNA: TGTGCCAGCAGAACTACAGGGGGGGTTCCTGAAGCTTTCTTT.

Note on this clone: This could be a read error, since a much larger clone is one nucleotide away. The chain joins TRBV7-2 to TRBJ2-7; D call uncertain. CDR1 is SGHTA and CDR2 is FQGNSA in the germline V gene. CDR3 length equals 15 residues. Between the trimmed V and J ends, which lost 4 bases and 6 bases, there was a span of 19 bases. CDR3 nucleotide sequence: TGTGCCAGCAGCTCACCGACTTCGACATGGCGCGAGCAGTACTTC. Translating gives CASSSPTSTWREQYF.